The TCR beta chain described here comes from a study of T cells in Graves' hyperthyroidism and ophthalmopathy. The study's findings and limits: Peripheral blood also featured most of the thyroid clonotypes expanded above 0.001.

Germline V gene data show CDR1 as DFQATT and CDR2 as SNEGSKA (reference sequence). V lost 8 bases and J 8 bases, leaving 18 bases between the germline ends. The CDR3 is 12 amino acids. Comment on this clonotype: The antigen is not known.

Orbital computed tomography, thyroid ultrasound, serum thyroxine and TRAb, and clinical symptoms together informed the diagnoses. Authors of the study amplified TCR beta CDR3 regions from RNA transcripts. Initially, a first-round RT-PCR of the TCR CDR3 employed the HTBI primer set. Using its own MiXCR run on the multiplex PCR reads, TCRdb lists one record per CDR3 protein. This sample yields hundreds of thousands of distinct CDR3 sequences, of which around 15% are seen a single time; 30% to 40% belongs to the top ten. The receptor was derived from a woman aged 35 to 49 with Graves' ophthalmopathy. Sequencing input: blood. The chain combines TRBV20-1 with TRBJ1-2; a possible D gene is TRBD1 (5 bases). Here the CDR3 reads CSLPIGGDGYTF. CDR3 bases: TGCAGTCTCCCGATCGGGGGAGACGGCTACACCTTC.